The T cell receptor beta chain under discussion was sequenced for a study of blood T cell repertoires in COVID-19. The table lists this clone with a count of one. Germline CDR1 reads DFQATT; CDR2 reads SNEGSKA (reference sequence). The CDR3 has 15 amino acids. V lost 3 bases, J lost 5 bases, and 17 bases lay in between. Study processing details: Quantification of nucleated cells was approximated via reference gene primer amplification. Assay: immunoSEQ multiplex PCR; the TCRdb copy retains only in-frame clones and omits some. That table furnishes V, J and clone size, whereas the DNA furnished D and trimming. This table holds more than 95,000 clones, approximately 81% found once.

The clonotype comes from a woman aged 45 to 65 with acute or convalescent COVID-19. J is TRBJ2-1 and V is TRBV20-1; a weak D match, TRBD2 (6 bases). Sequencing was done on a sample of peripheral blood. The CDR3: CSASIVGGLHNEQFF. CDR3 bases: TGCAGTGCTAGTATCGTCGGGGGTCTTCACAATGAGCAGTTCTTC.